The present T cell receptor beta chain was sequenced within a study of cytomegalovirus exposure and HLA in healthy donors. With 60 Vbeta and 13 Jbeta primers, the PCR was carried out. The repertoire was sequenced with immunoSEQ multiplex PCR; TCRdb's copy has only in-frame clones and lacks some. The profile shows about 130,000 clones, roughly 60% of them singletons. V lost 4 bases and J lost 0, with 6 bases in between. Germline CDR1 MNHNY, CDR2 SVGAGI (reference sequence). CDR3 length: 14 residues. Sequencing was carried out using PBMCs. The chain employs TRBV6-6 and TRBJ2-2; D remains ambiguous. The clonotype originates from a middle-aged woman in good health and CMV-seronegative. The CDR3 DNA follows: TGTGCCAGCAGTTCGGTCCCGAACACCGGGGAGCTGTTTTTT. Translation: CASSSVPNTGELFF.